The rows below give T cell receptor beta chains drawn from one sample of a study of cytomegalovirus exposure and HLA in healthy donors. Repertoires were generated with immunoSEQ multiplex PCR, while TCRdb's copy carries only in-frame clones and drops some. The top ten clones hold roughly 3.2% of a sample with over 80,000 clones, 65% to 85% of them seen once. Sample: PBMCs. These receptors came from a female donor in good health and CMV-seropositive. Both conserved end residues are part of each CDR3. The D gene is left open where the match is weak. Rows give clone size only sometimes, using once, few, many, or a class for an expanded clone.

>TRBJ2-5|15|TRBD1|TRBV28|once
TGTGCCAGCAGACAGGGGGGAACCTTCCAAGAGACCCAGTACTTC
CASRQGGTFQETQYF
>TRBJ1-1|13|.|TRBV2|.
TGTGCCAGCAGAGCCGACAGGTACATTCCAGCTTTCTTT
CASRADRYIPAFF
>TRBJ1-1|13|TRBD1|TRBV4-2|once
TGTGCCAGCAGCCAAGATTTGGGACAGGGGGCGTCGTTT
CASSQDLGQGASF
>TRBJ1-1|13|.|TRBV19|.
TGTGCCAGTAGTATTCTAGAGAACACTGAAGCTTTCTTT
CASSILENTEAFF
>TRBJ2-5|15|TRBD2|TRBV7-3|.
TGTGCCAGCAGCTTGACTAGCGGGATCCAAGAGACCCAGTACTTC
CASSLTSGIQETQYF
>TRBJ2-3|17|TRBD2|TRBV5-1|.
TGCGCCAGCAGCCGACTAGCGGGGGGGGGAAGCACAGATACGCAGTATTTT
CASSRLAGGGSTDTQYF
>TRBJ2-5|14|.|TRBV6-1|.
TGTGCCAGCAGTGAAACGCCGTCCAGGGAGACCCAGTACTTC
CASSETPSRETQYF
>TRBJ2-1|15|.|TRBV6-5|.
TGTGCCAGCAGTTACTCGAGGCCTGGGTACAATGAGCAGTTCTTC
CASSYSRPGYNEQFF
>TRBJ1-2|15|.|TRBV28|.
TGTGCCAGCAGTCGGGTCGGAGGACCCTTCTATGGCTACACCTTC
CASSRVGGPFYGYTF
>TRBJ1-5|15|.|TRBV27|.
TGTGCCAGCATTTCCCCCGTAGGGGGGAGGGAGCCCCAGCATTTT
CASISPVGGREPQHF
>TRBJ1-2|16|TRBD1|TRBV6-5|.
TGTGCCAGCAGTTCCTCCGGGACAGCCTCAATGGGGGGCTACACCTTC
CASSSSGTASMGGYTF
>TRBJ1-1|16|.|TRBV6-1|few
TGTGCCAGCAGTGAAGCGGTGGAGGCATCGAACACTGAAGCTTTCTTT
CASSEAVEASNTEAFF
>TRBJ1-5|14|.|TRBV19|.
TGTGCCAGTAGTACCACAGGGAGATATCAGCCCCAGCATTTT
CASSTTGRYQPQHF
>TRBJ1-2|13|TRBD1|TRBV30|.
TGTGCCTGGATGGACAGGGGGAACTATGGCTACACCTTC
CAWMDRGNYGYTF
>TRBJ2-1|15|TRBD1|TRBV4-3|.
TGCGCCAGCAGCCCGGGACAGGGTGCCTACAATGAGCAGTTCTTC
CASSPGQGAYNEQFF
>TRBJ1-5|16|TRBD1|TRBV4-1|.
TGCGCCAGCAGCCAAGAGACGGACAGGAGCAATCAGCCCCAGCATTTT
CASSQETDRSNQPQHF
>TRBJ1-4|18|TRBD1|TRBV30|.
TGTGCCTGGAGTGTCCGGGACAGGGGACGCGGAGCTAATGAAAAACTGTTTTTT
CAWSVRDRGRGANEKLFF
>TRBJ1-2|14|.|TRBV6-6|.
TGTGCCAGCAGTTACGGGGAGGCTAACTATGGCTACACCTTC
CASSYGEANYGYTF
>TRBJ2-7|14|.|TRBV13|.
TGTGCCAGCAGCTTAAGGGAGAAATCCTACGAGCAGTACTTC
CASSLREKSYEQYF
>TRBJ1-3|17|TRBD1|TRBV4-1|.
TGCGCCAGCAGAACTTTTCAGGGGGCATCCTCTGGAAACACCATATATTTT
CASRTFQGASSGNTIYF
>TRBJ1-2|13|.|TRBV4-1|.
TGCGCCAGCAGCCAAGGAGCTTTGGATGGCTACACCTTC
CASSQGALDGYTF
>TRBJ2-3|17|TRBD1|TRBV5-4|.
TGTGCCAGCAGCTCACCTCCCGGACAGGGGGCGCGGGATACGCAGTATTTT
CASSSPPGQGARDTQYF
>TRBJ1-1|13|.|TRBV10-1|few
TGCGCCAGCAGTGAGGATTCTCTCAAACTGGCTTTCTTT
CASSEDSLKLAFF
>TRBJ2-3|11|.|TRBV7-2|.
TGTGCCAGCAGCCACACAGATACGCAGTATTTT
CASSHTDTQYF
>TRBJ2-1|14|TRBD1|TRBV4-3|few
TGCGCCAGCAGCCGGACAGGGCCCAACAATGAGCAGTTCTTC
CASSRTGPNNEQFF
>TRBJ2-7|15|.|TRBV6-5|.
TGTGCCAGCAGCCCCCCCAGAGGTGCAGGGGCCGAGCAGTACTTC
CASSPPRGAGAEQYF
>TRBJ2-7|15|TRBD2|TRBV29-1|few
TGCAGCGTGGGTGGCCTAGCGGAAAGCGATTACGAGCAGTACTTC
CSVGGLAESDYEQYF
>TRBJ1-4|15|.|TRBV28|.
TGTGCCAGCAGTTTAAGTACAGGGTTTAATGAAAAACTGTTTTTT
CASSLSTGFNEKLFF
>TRBJ1-2|14|.|TRBV6-5|.
TGTGCCAGCACCCCCCCAGGGAGGGGAGGTGGCTACACCTTC
CASTPPGRGGGYTF
>TRBJ2-3|16|TRBD1|TRBV29-1|.
TGCAGCGTCTGCGGGGGACAGGGGGGAAGCACAGATACGCAGTATTTT
CSVCGGQGGSTDTQYF
>TRBJ2-1|14|.|TRBV5-1|few
TGCGCCAGCAGCAGGGGGGGCGGCGACAATGAGCAGTTCTTC
CASSRGGGDNEQFF
>TRBJ1-1|11|.|TRBV28|.
TGTGCCAGCAGTTTCGGTACTGAAGCTTTCTTT
CASSFGTEAFF
>TRBJ2-7|14|TRBD2|TRBV30|.
TGTGCCTGGAGAATAACGGGAGGGCCGCTCGAGCAGTACTTC
CAWRITGGPLEQYF
>TRBJ1-1|15|.|TRBV30|once
TGTGCCTGGAGTGTACAAGGAGGTAGTTGGACTGAAGCTTTCTTT
CAWSVQGGSWTEAFF
>TRBJ1-3|15|.|TRBV6-5|.
TGTGCCAGCAGTCTAACAGGGAGCTCTGGAAACACCATATATTTT
CASSLTGSSGNTIYF
>TRBJ2-2|12|.|TRBV28|.
TGTGCCAGCGGCGGAGTGCCCGGGGAGCTGTTTTTT
CASGGVPGELFF
>TRBJ1-2|16|.|TRBV6-1|.
TGTGCCAGCAGTGAAGCTGGGATCAGGGATGACTATGGCTACACCTTC
CASSEAGIRDDYGYTF
>TRBJ2-2|13|.|TRBV19|.
TGTGCCAGTAGTATAATCGGGACCGGGGAGCTGTTTTTT
CASSIIGTGELFF
>TRBJ1-1|14|TRBD1|TRBV11-2|.
TGTGCCAGCAGCGCCGGACAGGTCAACACTGAAGCTTTCTTT
CASSAGQVNTEAFF
>TRBJ2-7|14|TRBD2|TRBV15|.
TGTGCCACCAGCACTGGGCGGGAGGGCTACGAGCAGTACTTC
CATSTGREGYEQYF
>TRBJ2-7|15|.|TRBV28|.
TGTGGCGCGTGCCCCCACCACGAGGTGGGAGGTCGTTGGTACTTC
CGACPHHEVGGRWYF
>TRBJ1-2|15|TRBD1|TRBV28|.
TGTGCCAGCGTGAGGGACAGGGTACAGGGGCGAGGCTACACCTTC
CASVRDRVQGRGYTF
>TRBJ1-3|14|.|TRBV4-1|.
TGCGCCAGCAGCCCTCTACAGGGTGGAAACACCATATATTTT
CASSPLQGGNTIYF
>TRBJ1-2|16|TRBD1|TRBV4-2|.
TGTGCCAGCAGCCAAAGCAGCCCGGGACAGGTGAAGAGCTACACCTTC
CASSQSSPGQVKSYTF
>TRBJ2-7|14|TRBD2|TRBV28|.
TGTGCCAGCAGTGACGGGAGGGTCGCCTACGAGCAGTACTTC
CASSDGRVAYEQYF
>TRBJ1-1|11|.|TRBV30|.
TGTGCCTGGAGTGTTCTCAGTGAAGCTTTCTTT
CAWSVLSEAFF
>TRBJ1-4|13|TRBD1|TRBV19|.
TGTGCCACCTCCGGGACAGGGATTGAAAAACTGTTTTTT
CATSGTGIEKLFF
>TRBJ2-1|16|.|TRBV4-3|.
TGCGCCAGCAGTCTTCGGAGGGACTCCCTCGGTAATGAGCAGTTCTTC
CASSLRRDSLGNEQFF
>TRBJ2-5|13|TRBD2|TRBV27|.
TGTGCCAGCAGCGCACGGGGGGTTGAGACCCAGTACTTC
CASSARGVETQYF
>TRBJ2-7|13|TRBD2|TRBV30|.
TGTGCCTGGAGCCCCGGGGGGGCTTACGAGCAGTACTTC
CAWSPGGAYEQYF
>TRBJ1-5|13|.|TRBV28|.
TGTGCCAGCAGGTCACCCGGTTATCAGCCCCAGCATTTT
CASRSPGYQPQHF
>TRBJ1-2|16|TRBD1|TRBV9|.
TGTGCCAGCAGCGTCTCGAACAGGGGGGCTAACTATGGCTACACCTTC
CASSVSNRGANYGYTF